This is a list of T cell receptor beta chains from one sample in a study of blood T cell repertoires in COVID-19. Only in-frame clones appear in the TCRdb table, and some are missing; sequencing was by immunoSEQ multiplex PCR. Of roughly 100,000 clones detected, 77% appear once; the ten largest clones hold just under 10%. Sequencing input: peripheral blood. These receptors all stem from a woman of 80 years or more with acute or convalescent COVID-19. Both conserved end residues are part of each CDR3. Fields, in order: J gene, clone size, V gene, D gene, CDR3 protein, CDR3 DNA. D genes are given only for firm matches. A row's size may be missing; if present it is once, few, many or a size class.

>TRBJ1-3|NA|TRBV5-1|TRBD1
CASKQGANENTIYF
TGCGCCAGCAAGCAGGGGGCGAACGAAAACACCATATATTTT
>TRBJ1-1|NA|TRBV19|TRBD1
CASSMMNRGDTEAFF
TGTGCCAGTAGTATGATGAACAGGGGTGACACTGAAGCTTTCTTT
>TRBJ2-7|NA|TRBV4-2|TRBD2
CASSSPTRTSGGSYPYEQCF
TGTGCCAGCAGCTCACCTACCAGGACTAGCGGGGGGTCGTACCCCTACGAGCAGTGCTTC
>TRBJ2-1|NA|TRBV19|NA
CASTGGRLVNEQFF
TGTGCCAGTACCGGTGGTCGGCTAGTCAATGAGCAGTTCTTC
>TRBJ1-6|NA|TRBV27|NA
CASSQDMSSYNSPLHF
TGTGCCAGCAGTCAGGACATGAGCTCCTATAATTCACCCCTCCACTTT
>TRBJ1-2|NA|TRBV19|TRBD1
CASSIGRGQLPANYGYTF
TGTGCCAGTAGTATAGGGCGGGGACAGCTACCAGCTAACTATGGCTACACCTTC
>TRBJ2-2|NA|TRBV9|TRBD1
CASSVEGQVTGELFF
TGTGCCAGCAGCGTAGAGGGACAGGTCACCGGGGAGCTGTTTTTT
>TRBJ2-7|NA|TRBV14|TRBD1
CASSYHAGTGGYEQYF
TGTGCCAGCAGCTATCATGCCGGGACAGGGGGCTACGAGCAGTACTTC
>TRBJ1-6|NA|TRBV2|NA
CASNPQNNSPLHF
TGTGCCAGCAATCCACAGAATAATTCACCCCTCCACTTT
>TRBJ2-1|few|TRBV2|TRBD2
CASSGGLADNEQFF
TGTGCCAGCAGTGGTGGGCTAGCGGACAATGAGCAGTTCTTC
>TRBJ2-5|NA|TRBV7-9|NA
CASSFLTDTGIGETQYF
TGTGCCAGCAGCTTCCTTACAGATACAGGGATAGGGGAGACCCAGTACTTC
>TRBJ1-1|NA|TRBV19|NA
CASRQAQEAFF
TGTGCCAGTAGACAGGCCCAAGAAGCTTTCTTT
>TRBJ2-7|NA|TRBV5-1|NA
CASSFTLEYEQYF
TGCGCCAGCAGCTTTACCTTAGAGTACGAGCAGTACTTC
>TRBJ2-3|few|TRBV3-1/TRBV3-2|TRBD2
CASSQAQRGVIGDTQYF
TGTGCCAGCAGCCAAGCGCAGCGGGGGGTTATTGGAGATACGCAGTATTTT
>TRBJ1-1|NA|TRBV7-9|NA
CASSLGQANTEAFF
TGTGCCAGCAGCTTAGGCCAGGCGAACACTGAAGCTTTCTTT
>TRBJ2-5|NA|TRBV7-9|TRBD2
CASSSSGGALETQYF
TGTGCCAGCAGCTCGAGCGGGGGGGCCCTAGAGACCCAGTACTTC
>TRBJ2-1|NA|TRBV6-2/TRBV6-3|TRBD2
CASSESRTSSVNEQFF
TGTGCCAGCAGTGAGAGTAGGACTAGCTCGGTCAATGAGCAGTTCTTC
>TRBJ1-2|NA|TRBV7-9|NA
CASSDMTGVYGYTF
TGTGCCAGCAGCGATATGACGGGGGTCTATGGCTACACCTTC
>TRBJ2-1|NA|TRBV5-6|TRBD2
CASSDPGLAGQNEQFF
TGTGCCAGCAGCGACCCGGGACTAGCGGGGCAGAATGAGCAGTTCTTC